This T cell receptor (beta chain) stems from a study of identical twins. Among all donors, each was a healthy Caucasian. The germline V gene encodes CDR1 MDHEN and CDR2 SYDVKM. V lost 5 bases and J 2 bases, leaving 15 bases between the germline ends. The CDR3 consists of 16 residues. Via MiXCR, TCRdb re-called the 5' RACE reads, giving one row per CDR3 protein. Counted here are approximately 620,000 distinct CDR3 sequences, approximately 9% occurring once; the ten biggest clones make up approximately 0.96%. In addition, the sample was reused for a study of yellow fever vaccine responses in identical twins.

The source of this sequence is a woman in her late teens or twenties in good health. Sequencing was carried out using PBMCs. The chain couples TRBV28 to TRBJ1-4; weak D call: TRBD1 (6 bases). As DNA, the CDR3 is TGTGCCAGCAGTCCATACGGGGGCCGGACTAATGAAAAACTGTTTTTT. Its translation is CASSPYGGRTNEKLFF.